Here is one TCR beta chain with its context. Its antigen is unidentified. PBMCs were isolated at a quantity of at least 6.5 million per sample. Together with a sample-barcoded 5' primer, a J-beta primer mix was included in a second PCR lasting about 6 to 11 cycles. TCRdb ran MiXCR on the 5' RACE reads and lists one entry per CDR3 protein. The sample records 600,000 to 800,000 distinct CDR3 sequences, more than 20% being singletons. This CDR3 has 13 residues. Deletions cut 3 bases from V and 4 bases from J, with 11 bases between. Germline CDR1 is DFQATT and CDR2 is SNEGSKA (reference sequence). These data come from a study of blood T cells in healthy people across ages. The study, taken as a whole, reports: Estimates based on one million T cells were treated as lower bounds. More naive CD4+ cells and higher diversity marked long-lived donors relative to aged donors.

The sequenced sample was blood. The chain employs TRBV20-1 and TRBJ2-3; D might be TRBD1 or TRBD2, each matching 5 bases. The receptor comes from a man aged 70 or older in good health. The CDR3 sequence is CSARNEGPDTQYF. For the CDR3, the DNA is TGCAGTGCTAGGAACGAGGGACCAGATACGCAGTATTTT.